A single sample is the source of the 26 T cell receptor beta chains below, sequenced in a study of sequential checkpoint blockade in melanoma. Treatment indicated: randomized to nivolumab then ipilimumab (arm A) or the reverse (arm B). Sequencing used immunoSEQ multiplex PCR; TCRdb keeps in-frame clones, though not all of them. The repertoire holds 9,000 to 13,000 clones, with roughly three fifths as singletons. Source: CD8+ T cells sorted from blood (inferred from file names), taken from a patient given nivolumab and ipilimumab in sequence. Receptor source: a human donor with melanoma.

The chain is built from TRBV27 and TRBJ2-1; TRBD2 is a possible D gene (5 bases). The V gene's germline CDR1 is MNHEY and CDR2 SMNVEV (reference sequence). The CDR3 sequence is 12 residues long. Trimming removed 4 bases at V and 10 bases at J, with 11 bases between. The DNA for the CDR3 is TGTGCCAGCAGTTATTACTCGGGAGAGCAGTTCTTC. The encoded protein is CASSYYSGEQFF.

This clone appeared a single time. J is TRBJ2-7 and V is TRBV4-2, with D tentatively TRBD1 (6 bases). The V end was cut by 3 bases, the J end by 7 bases, with 10 bases between. The CDR3 totals 12 residues. Germline V gene sequence: CDR1 LGHNA, CDR2 YNFKEQ. DNA for the CDR3: TGTGCCAGCAGCCAGGGGGCGCGAGAGCAGTACTTC. Protein: CASSQGAREQYF.

This clone is medium-sized. The chain recombines TRBV5-6 with TRBJ1-2; a weak D match, TRBD1 (5 bases). Germline values: CDR1 SGHDT, CDR2 YYEEEE. CDR3 size: 14 residues. V dropped 1 base and J dropped 6 bases, with 13 bases sitting between them. The DNA for the CDR3 is TGTGCCAGCAGCTTGAGGCAGGGAAGTAATGGCTACACCTTC. It specifies CASSLRQGSNGYTF.

The sample holds one count of this clone. This chain uses TRBV29-1 with TRBJ1-2; no definite D call. This CDR3 has 12 residues. The germline V and J ends were trimmed by 7 bases and 8 bases, with 17 bases remaining between them. Looked up from germline, CDR1 is SQVTM and CDR2 is ANQGSEA. The CDR3 DNA follows: TGCAGCGCTGCGAGTCTAGATCCCGGCTACACCTTC. It yields the protein CSAASLDPGYTF.

The gene calls are TRBV27 and TRBJ2-2; TRBD1 agrees at 11 bases. Unmatched junction bases numbered 5, after V lost 11 bases and J lost 0 bases. CDR1 MNHEY and CDR2 SMNVEV come from the germline V gene (reference sequence). There are 15 residues in the CDR3. The CDR3 DNA is TGTGCCTCCGGGGGACAGGGGGCGAACACCGGGGAGCTGTTTTTT. Residues: CASGGQGANTGELFF.

V gene TRBV28 combines with J gene TRBJ2-7, with D unclear. Germline assignment: CDR1 MDHEN and CDR2 SYDVKM. V gave up 5 bases and J gave up 0 bases, with 17 bases separating them. The CDR3 has 16 amino acids. CDR3 bases: TGTGCCAGCAGTCTAGACCCATCCTCGAGCTCCTACGAGCAGTACTTC. It specifies CASSLDPSSSSYEQYF.

This chain connects TRBV27 to TRBJ2-3; 8 nucleotides match TRBD2. Germline lookup yields CDR1 MNHEY and CDR2 SMNVEV (reference sequence). With 3 bases clipped from V and 4 bases from J, the junction kept 3 bases outside the gene matches. This CDR3 region has 14 residues. The DNA for the CDR3 is TGTGCCAGCAGTTTGCTAGCGGGTGCAGATACGCAGTATTTT. It specifies CASSLLAGADTQYF.

A few counts support this clone. V and J are TRBV28 and TRBJ1-3, with 9 bases identical to TRBD1. Trimming at V came to 6 bases and at J to 2 bases, leaving 2 bases not matched to a gene. Looked up from germline, CDR1 is MDHEN and CDR2 is SYDVKM. The length of the CDR3 is 14 residues. The chain's CDR3 is CASRGTGPGNTIYF. CDR3 nucleotide sequence: TGTGCCAGCAGGGGGACAGGGCCTGGAAACACCATATATTTT.

The chain combines TRBV28 with TRBJ2-5; a possible D gene is TRBD1 (6 bases). Between the trimmed V and J ends, which lost 3 bases and 5 bases, there was a span of 10 bases. The germline gives CDR1 MDHEN, CDR2 SYDVKM. The CDR3 sequence is 13 residues long. CDR3 loop: CASSFYRVETQYF. In DNA, the CDR3 is TGTGCCAGCAGTTTTTACAGGGTGGAGACCCAGTACTTC. The entire variable domain, with the rest obtained from reference TRBV28 and TRBJ2-5, is as follows: DVKVTQSSRYLVKRTGEKVFLECVQDMDHENMFWYRQDPGLGLRLIYFSYDVKMKEKGDIPEGYSVSREKKERFSLILESASTNQTSMYLCASSFYRVETQYFGPGTRLLVL.

This sequence joins TRBV5-6 and TRBJ2-3; D is possibly TRBD2 (5 bases). This CDR3 is 16 amino acids long. V lost 0 bases, J lost 4 bases, and 15 bases lay in between. The germline V gene encodes CDR1 SGHDT and CDR2 YYEEEE. CDR3 DNA: TGTGCCAGCAGCTTGGCCCCAGGTCCGGGGTCAGATACGCAGTATTTT. Protein product: CASSLAPGPGSDTQYF.

The chain joins TRBV28 to TRBJ2-7; 9 bases line up with TRBD2. CDR3 length: 14 amino acids. CDR1 and CDR2 from the germline V gene are MDHEN and SYDVKM. Trimming cost V 3 bases and J 4 bases; bases outside gene matches: 4. CDR3 DNA: TGTGCCAGCAGTTTGTCTAGCGGGGAATACGAGCAGTACTTC. It translates to CASSLSSGEYEQYF.

The CDR3 region is CASSRTHEQYF. In nucleotides, the CDR3 is TGTGCCAGCAGTAGGACTCACGAGCAGTACTTC. This chain uses TRBV28 with TRBJ2-7; D is perhaps TRBD2 (5 bases). From germline, CDR1 is MDHEN and CDR2 SYDVKM. V was shortened by 5 bases and J by 5 bases, with 7 bases between the two germline ends. The CDR3 consists of 11 residues.

This clone ranks as medium-sized. The chain links TRBV5-4 to TRBJ2-7, with 8 bases that match TRBD2. With 4 bases clipped from V and 5 bases from J, the junction kept 11 bases outside the gene matches. Germline assignment: CDR1 SGHNT and CDR2 YYREEE (reference sequence). This CDR3 has 15 amino acids. CDR3 in DNA: TGTGCCAGCAGCCAACCGGGACTAGGACAAGACGAGCAGTACTTC. It codes for CASSQPGLGQDEQYF.

V and J are TRBV29-1 and TRBJ1-3; maybe TRBD1 (5 bases). Per the germline V gene, CDR1 is SQVTM and CDR2 is ANQGSEA. V gave up 8 bases and J gave up 0 bases, with 14 bases separating them. This CDR3 spans 14 amino acids. Here the CDR3 reads CSIKTVLSGNTIYF. CDR3 sequence (DNA): TGCAGCATAAAGACAGTTCTCTCTGGAAACACCATATATTTT.

The CDR3 sequence: CASSLAGSYNEQFF. CDR3 in DNA: TGCGCCAGCAGCTTAGCGGGCTCCTACAATGAGCAGTTCTTC. This chain uses TRBV5-1 with TRBJ2-1, with a tentative D call TRBD2 (6 bases). Looked up from germline, CDR1 is SGHRS and CDR2 is YFSETQ. CDR3 length: 14 residues. The V and J ends lost 2 bases and 0 bases respectively, with 6 bases between them.

The rearrangement uses TRBV7-9 and TRBJ2-6; tentatively, D is TRBD1 (6 bases). The CDR3 consists of 16 residues. V was pared by 11 bases and J by 1 base, with 18 bases between. The germline V gene has CDR1 SEHNR and CDR2 FQNEAQ (reference sequence). This CDR3 reads CAWRGTLESGANVLTF. The DNA of the CDR3 is TGTGCCTGGAGAGGGACACTCGAGTCTGGGGCCAACGTCCTGACTTTC.

This clone appeared a few times. J is TRBJ2-2 and V is TRBV5-1; TRBD2 is a possible D gene (6 bases). The germline V and J ends were trimmed by 4 bases and 6 bases, with 7 bases remaining between them. The germline CDR1 and CDR2 sequences are SGHRS and YFSETQ. The CDR3 has 12 residues. CDR3: CASSGGAGELFF. The CDR3 DNA is TGCGCCAGCAGCGGAGGGGCCGGGGAGCTGTTTTTT.

In its sample, this clone was seen a few times. V usage is TRBV4-3 and J usage is TRBJ1-2, with 8 bases that match TRBD1. Germline lookup yields CDR1 LGHNA and CDR2 YSLEER. J lost 4 bases, V lost 4 bases, and 8 bases had no gene match. The CDR3 contains 15 residues. The CDR3 reads CASSPNRGSSYGYTF. In DNA, the CDR3 is TGCGCCAGCAGCCCAAACAGGGGGAGCAGCTATGGCTACACCTTC.

The chain employs TRBV4-2 and TRBJ2-1; a possible D gene is TRBD2 (6 bases). The germline CDR1 and CDR2 sequences are LGHNA and YNFKEQ. This CDR3 is built from 15 residues. Trimming cost V 0 bases and J 4 bases, with 10 bases left between them. The CDR3, as DNA: TGTGCCAGCAGCCAAGATATAGCGGAGTACAATGAGCAGTTCTTC. It codes for CASSQDIAEYNEQFF.

This clone was counted a few times. CDR3 sequence reads: CASSQEASGVFGELFF. The CDR3 nucleotides read TGCGCCAGCAGCCAAGAGGCTAGCGGGGTCTTCGGGGAGCTGTTTTTT. The chain combines TRBV4-3 with TRBJ2-2; 9 positions agree with TRBD2. The CDR3 is made up of 16 amino acids. Germline CDR1 reads LGHNA; CDR2 reads YSLEER. V was pared by 0 bases and J by 7 bases, with 6 bases of the junction left unmatched.

This chain links TRBV12-2 with TRBJ2-1; TRBD2, the table's D call, was not compared with the DNA. TRBV12-2 is a recognized pseudogene. The CDR3 extends over 15 amino acids. The CDR3 coding sequence is TGTGCAAGTCGGTCCGGGACTAGACCTAGCAATGAGCAGTTCTTC. Residues: CASRSGTRPSNEQFF.

This chain joins TRBV16 and TRBJ1-2; unclear D gene. V lost 2 bases and J lost 4, with 5 bases in between. Germline CDR1 reads KGHSY; CDR2 reads FQNENV. The CDR3 covers 12 residues. CDR3 DNA: TGTGCCAGCAGCCAAGATAGCTATGGCTACACCTTC. It yields the protein CASSQDSYGYTF.

This clone was seen only a few times. V and J are TRBV5-1 and TRBJ2-2; tentatively, D is TRBD1 (6 bases). Trimming cost V 4 bases and J 1 base, with 14 bases left between them. CDR3 length: 16 residues. In germline, CDR1 is SGHRS, CDR2 YFSETQ. CDR3 sequence: CASSHPGHQNTGELFF. The DNA for the CDR3 is TGCGCCAGCAGCCACCCGGGACATCAGAACACCGGGGAGCTGTTTTTT.

In this sample, this clone turned up a few times. The chain links TRBV27 to TRBJ2-3; 9 nucleotides agree with TRBD2. The CDR3 consists of 16 residues. Germline CDR1 MNHEY, CDR2 SMNVEV (reference sequence). The J segment lost 5 bases and the V segment lost 4 bases, leaving 10 bases of the junction unmatched. CDR3 loop: CASSSLLAGRKDTQYF. Here the CDR3 DNA reads TGTGCCAGCAGTTCACTTCTAGCGGGAAGGAAAGATACGCAGTATTTT.

Regarding this clone: One junction end disagrees with the germline gene, perhaps due to a read error. The V gene is TRBV7-7, the J gene TRBJ2-5; 8 positions agree with TRBD1. Looked up from germline, CDR1 is SSHAT and CDR2 is FNYEAQ (reference sequence). CDR3 length: 15 residues. Written as DNA, the CDR3 is TGTGCTAGCAGCATCGGACAGGGAACCCAAGAGACCCAGTACTTC. Amino acid sequence: CASSIGQGTQETQYF.

The V gene is TRBV13, the J gene TRBJ2-5; TRBD1 agrees at 7 bases. Per the germline V gene, CDR1 is PRHDT and CDR2 is FYEKMQ (reference sequence). The V gene end was trimmed by 3 bases and the J gene end by 1 base; junction bases not matched to a gene: 11. The CDR3 runs 17 residues. The DNA of the CDR3 is TGTGCCAGCAGCTTCCTGACAGGGAAAACACTCCAAGAGACCCAGTACTTC. Translating gives CASSFLTGKTLQETQYF.